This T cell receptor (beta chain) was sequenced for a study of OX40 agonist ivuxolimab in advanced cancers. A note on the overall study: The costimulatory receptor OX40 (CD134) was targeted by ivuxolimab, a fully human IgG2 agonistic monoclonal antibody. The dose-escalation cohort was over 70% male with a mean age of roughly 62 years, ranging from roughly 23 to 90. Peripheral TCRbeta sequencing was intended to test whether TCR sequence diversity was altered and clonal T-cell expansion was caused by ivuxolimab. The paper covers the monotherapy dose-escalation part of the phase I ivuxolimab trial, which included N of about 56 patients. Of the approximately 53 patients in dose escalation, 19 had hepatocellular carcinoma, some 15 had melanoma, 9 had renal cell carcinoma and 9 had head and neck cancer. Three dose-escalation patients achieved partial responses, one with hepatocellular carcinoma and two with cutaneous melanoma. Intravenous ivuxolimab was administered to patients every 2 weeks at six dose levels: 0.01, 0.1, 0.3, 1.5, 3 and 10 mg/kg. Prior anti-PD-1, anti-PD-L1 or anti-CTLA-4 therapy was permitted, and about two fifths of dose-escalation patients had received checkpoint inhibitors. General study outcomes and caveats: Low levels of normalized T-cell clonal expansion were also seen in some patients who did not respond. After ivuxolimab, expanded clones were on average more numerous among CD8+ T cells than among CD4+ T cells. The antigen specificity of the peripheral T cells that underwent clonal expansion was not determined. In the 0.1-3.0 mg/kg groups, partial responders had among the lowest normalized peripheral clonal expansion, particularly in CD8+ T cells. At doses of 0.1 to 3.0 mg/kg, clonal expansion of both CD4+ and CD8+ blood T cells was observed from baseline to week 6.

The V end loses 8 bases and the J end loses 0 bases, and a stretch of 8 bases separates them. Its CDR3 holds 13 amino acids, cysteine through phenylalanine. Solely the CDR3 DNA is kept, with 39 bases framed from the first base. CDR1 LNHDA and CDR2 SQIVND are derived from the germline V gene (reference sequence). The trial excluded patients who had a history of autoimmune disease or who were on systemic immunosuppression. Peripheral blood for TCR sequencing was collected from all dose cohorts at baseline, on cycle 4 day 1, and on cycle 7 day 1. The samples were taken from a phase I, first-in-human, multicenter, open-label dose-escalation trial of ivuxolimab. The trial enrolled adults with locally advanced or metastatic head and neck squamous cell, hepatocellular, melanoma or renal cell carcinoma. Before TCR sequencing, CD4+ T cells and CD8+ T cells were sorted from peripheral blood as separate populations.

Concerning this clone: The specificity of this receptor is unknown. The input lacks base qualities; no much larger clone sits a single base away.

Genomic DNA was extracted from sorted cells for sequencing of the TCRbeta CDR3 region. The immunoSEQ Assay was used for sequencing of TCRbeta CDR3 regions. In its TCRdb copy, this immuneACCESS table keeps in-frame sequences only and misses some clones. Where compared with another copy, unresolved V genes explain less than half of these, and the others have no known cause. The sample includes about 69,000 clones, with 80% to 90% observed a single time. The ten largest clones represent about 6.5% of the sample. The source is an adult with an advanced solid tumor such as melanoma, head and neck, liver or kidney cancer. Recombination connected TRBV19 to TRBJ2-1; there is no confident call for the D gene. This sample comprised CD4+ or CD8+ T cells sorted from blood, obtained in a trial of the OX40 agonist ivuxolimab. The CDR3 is CASGPGSYNEQFF. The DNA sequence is TGTGCCAGTGGCCCGGGCTCCTACAATGAGCAGTTCTTC.